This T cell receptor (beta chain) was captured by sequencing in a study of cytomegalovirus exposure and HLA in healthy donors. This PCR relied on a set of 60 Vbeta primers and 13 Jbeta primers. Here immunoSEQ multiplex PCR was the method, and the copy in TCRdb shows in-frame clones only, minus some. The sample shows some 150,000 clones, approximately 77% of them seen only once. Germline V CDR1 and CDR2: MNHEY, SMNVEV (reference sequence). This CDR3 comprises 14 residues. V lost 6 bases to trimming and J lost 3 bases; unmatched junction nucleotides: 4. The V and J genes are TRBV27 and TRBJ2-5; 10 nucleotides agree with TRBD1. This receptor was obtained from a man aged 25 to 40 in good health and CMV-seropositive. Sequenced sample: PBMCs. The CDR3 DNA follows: TGTGCCAGCAGCTCTGGGACAGGGGAAGAGACCCAGTACTTC. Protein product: CASSSGTGEETQYF.